Listed below are T cell receptor beta chains from one sample, sequenced in a study of cytomegalovirus exposure and HLA in healthy donors. Produced via immunoSEQ multiplex PCR; TCRdb's table is partial and in-frame only. This sample has approximately 290,000 clones, with about 80% found just once. The sequencing sample was made of PBMCs. These receptors all stem from a girl aged 2 to 9 in good health and CMV-seronegative. The CDR3 runs from the conserved cysteine through the conserved F or W. D genes are given only for firm matches. A clone size is listed for some rows: how often the clone was seen (once, few, many), or a class if it is expanded.

J,V,D,size,CDR3,DNA
TRBJ2-1,TRBV28,TRBD2,few,CASTAGAGLEQFF,TGTGCCAGCACGGCGGGAGCGGGGTTAGAGCAGTTCTTC
TRBJ2-5,TRBV18,-,-,CASSPQSTETQYF,TGTGCCAGCTCACCACAAAGCACGGAGACCCAGTACTTC
TRBJ1-4,TRBV5-6,-,-,CASSLVGAATNEKLFF,TGTGCCAGCAGCTTGGTGGGGGCTGCAACTAATGAAAAACTGTTTTTT
TRBJ1-2,TRBV7-3,TRBD1,-,CASSLVGRQGMLANYGYTF,TGTGCCAGCAGCTTAGTAGGGAGACAGGGGATGTTAGCGAACTATGGCTACACCTTC
TRBJ2-3,TRBV5-1,TRBD2,once,CASSLFSRGGSTDTQYF,TGCGCCAGCAGCCTCTTCTCGCGGGGGGGCAGCACAGATACGCAGTATTTT
TRBJ2-6,TRBV30,-,-,CAWIRQEQNVLTF,TGTGCCTGGATTCGACAGGAACAGAACGTCCTGACTTTC
TRBJ1-1,TRBV6-5,-,once,CASSQGRGTNTEAFF,TGTGCCAGCAGTCAGGGAAGAGGGACTAACACTGAAGCTTTCTTT
TRBJ2-1,TRBV11-2,-,-,CASTLPAGYNEQFF,TGTGCCAGCACTCTGCCGGCAGGCTACAATGAGCAGTTCTTC
TRBJ2-2,TRBV7-2,-,-,CASSPMGLANTGELFF,TGTGCCAGCAGCCCCATGGGGCTAGCGAACACCGGGGAGCTGTTTTTT
TRBJ2-5,TRBV7-9,TRBD2,-,CASSPILAGEETQYF,TGTGCCAGCAGCCCAATTCTAGCGGGAGAAGAGACCCAGTACTTC
TRBJ1-6,TRBV6-1,TRBD1,-,CASSADRAYNSPLHF,TGTGCCAGCAGCGCCGACAGGGCCTATAATTCACCCCTCCACTTT
TRBJ1-1,TRBV30,-,-,CAWTQTQVQGNTEAFF,TGTGCCTGGACTCAGACACAGGTTCAGGGGAACACTGAAGCTTTCTTT
TRBJ2-3,TRBV5-1,TRBD2,-,CASSLANPTSADTQYF,TGCGCCAGCAGCTTGGCTAACCCGACTAGCGCAGATACGCAGTATTTT
TRBJ1-1,TRBV19,-,few,CASNSGRGTEAFF,TGTGCCAGTAACTCGGGCCGGGGCACTGAAGCTTTCTTT
TRBJ2-7,TRBV25-1,-,-,CASTSFRDNYEQYF,TGTGCCAGCACCTCGTTCCGGGACAACTACGAGCAGTACTTC
TRBJ2-7,TRBV7-6,-,-,CASSPREAERWSYEQYF,TGTGCCAGCAGCCCCCGAGAGGCGGAGAGGTGGTCCTACGAGCAGTACTTC
TRBJ2-1,TRBV10-3,TRBD2,-,CAIAAGGPYNEQFF,TGTGCCATTGCAGCGGGGGGGCCATACAATGAGCAGTTCTTC
TRBJ2-4,TRBV27,TRBD1,-,CASSPRSRTGGLNIQYF,TGTGCCAGCAGCCCCCGTTCCAGGACAGGGGGCTTGAACATTCAGTACTTC
TRBJ1-3,TRBV28,-,-,CASDGQITGNTIYF,TGTGCCAGCGATGGACAGATAACTGGAAACACCATATATTTT
TRBJ2-1,TRBV25-1,-,-,CASSDETGLNEQFF,TGTGCCAGCAGTGACGAAACAGGTTTGAATGAGCAGTTCTTC
TRBJ1-5,TRBV10-3,TRBD1,-,CAIRNDREGYQPQHF,TGTGCCATCAGGAATGACAGGGAAGGTTATCAGCCCCAGCATTTT
TRBJ2-3,TRBV5-1,-,-,CASSLAGQSTDTQYF,TGCGCCAGCAGCTTGGCCGGACAAAGCACAGATACGCAGTATTTT
TRBJ2-1,TRBV9,-,-,CASSVAPRGSGDHRGQFF,TGTGCCAGCAGCGTAGCCCCCAGAGGTAGCGGGGACCACAGGGGGCAGTTCTTC
TRBJ1-3,TRBV7-9,-,-,CTSSNTDTTSGGNTIYF,TGTACCAGCAGCAATACTGACACCACCTCTGGTGGAAACACCATATATTTT
TRBJ2-7,TRBV27,TRBD1,-,CASRGTGGPYEQYF,TGTGCCAGCAGGGGGACAGGGGGCCCCTACGAGCAGTACTTC
TRBJ2-3,TRBV9,TRBD2,-,CASSLAGGPPDTQYF,TGTGCCAGCAGCTTAGCGGGAGGGCCGCCAGATACGCAGTATTTT
TRBJ2-2,TRBV9,TRBD2,-,CASSSGGFYTGELFF,TGTGCCAGCAGCTCCGGGGGGTTCTACACCGGGGAGCTGTTTTTT
TRBJ1-1,TRBV7-9,-,-,CASSPSGNTEAFF,TGTGCCAGCAGCCCCTCCGGGAACACTGAAGCTTTCTTT
TRBJ2-7,TRBV27,TRBD2,few,CASTPGLGYYEQYF,TGTGCCAGTACCCCGGGACTAGGTTACTACGAGCAGTACTTC
TRBJ2-4,TRBV28,TRBD1,-,CASSLWGQGAIQYF,TGTGCCAGCAGTTTATGGGGACAGGGGGCCATTCAGTACTTC
TRBJ2-5,TRBV20-1,-,-,CSATPRETQYF,TGCAGTGCTACCCCCCGGGAGACCCAGTACTTC
TRBJ2-1,TRBV9,-,few,CASSLYNEQFF,TGTGCCAGCAGCTTATACAATGAGCAGTTCTTC
TRBJ2-5,TRBV4-1,TRBD2,-,CASSQSTSPETQYF,TGCGCCAGCAGCCAGTCGACTAGCCCAGAGACCCAGTACTTC
TRBJ2-7,TRBV29-1,TRBD2,-,CSVEGLAGAGFSYEQYF,TGCAGCGTTGAAGGACTAGCGGGAGCGGGTTTCTCCTACGAGCAGTACTTC
TRBJ2-2,TRBV7-6,TRBD1,-,CASSLGWDRVNTGELFF,TGTGCCAGCAGCTTAGGGTGGGACAGGGTGAACACCGGGGAGCTGTTTTTT
TRBJ1-1,TRBV6-1,TRBD1,-,CASSDRGQGIWAFF,TGTGCCAGCAGTGACCGAGGACAGGGGATTTGGGCTTTCTTT
TRBJ1-4,TRBV18,-,-,CASSPSVLNEKLFF,TGTGCCAGCTCACCCTCGGTTCTCAATGAAAAACTGTTTTTT
TRBJ2-3,TRBV19,TRBD1,-,CATGQGNTDTQYF,TGTGCCACGGGACAGGGGAACACAGATACGCAGTATTTT
TRBJ1-3,TRBV29-1,-,-,CSVEVRGLRNTIYF,TGCAGCGTTGAGGTTAGGGGACTTCGAAACACCATATATTTT
TRBJ2-5,TRBV19,-,-,CASNTGGTRQETQYF,TGTGCCAGTAACACCGGGGGGACACGCCAAGAGACCCAGTACTTC
TRBJ2-3,TRBV19,TRBD2,once,CASSIDSGLAGSYTQYF,TGTGCCAGTAGTATAGATTCGGGACTAGCGGGGTCTTATACGCAGTATTTT
TRBJ1-1,TRBV6-5,-,-,CASSYSSTEAFF,TGTGCCAGCAGTTACTCTAGCACTGAAGCTTTCTTT
TRBJ1-1,TRBV4-2,TRBD1,once,CASSQDAQGGDTEAFF,TGTGCCAGCAGCCAAGATGCACAGGGGGGGGACACTGAAGCTTTCTTT
TRBJ2-7,TRBV7-7,TRBD1,-,CASSGGTGAAYEQYF,TGTGCCAGCAGCGGCGGGACAGGGGCGGCCTACGAGCAGTACTTC
TRBJ2-7,TRBV30,TRBD2,-,CAWSVLGREFYEQYF,TGTGCCTGGAGTGTACTTGGGCGGGAGTTCTACGAGCAGTACTTC
TRBJ1-4,TRBV4-2,TRBD1,once,CASSHPHNRGPRATNEKLFF,TGTGCCAGCAGCCACCCACATAACAGGGGGCCCCGGGCAACTAATGAAAAACTGTTTTTT
TRBJ1-6,TRBV9,TRBD1,-,CASSGEGQGKSPLHF,TGTGCCAGCAGCGGGGAGGGACAGGGGAAATCACCCCTCCACTTT
TRBJ2-7,TRBV19,TRBD2,few,CASSIRAGGSYEQYF,TGTGCCAGTAGTATCCGAGCGGGGGGGTCGTACGAGCAGTACTTC
TRBJ2-1,TRBV2,TRBD1,-,CARSPYRDRGEDEQFF,TGTGCCAGGTCGCCCTACCGGGACAGGGGCGAGGATGAGCAGTTCTTC
TRBJ2-1,TRBV9,-,-,CASSVTDEQFF,TGTGCCAGCAGCGTAACAGATGAGCAGTTCTTC
TRBJ1-1,TRBV30,-,-,CAWGRGGKATEAFF,TGTGCCTGGGGGAGGGGGGGGAAGGCCACTGAAGCTTTCTTT
TRBJ2-7,TRBV30,-,-,CAWSRGWTYEQYF,TGTGCCTGGAGTCGCGGATGGACTTACGAGCAGTACTTC
TRBJ2-1,TRBV9,-,once,CASSWDGSELYNEQFF,TGTGCCAGCAGCTGGGACGGGAGCGAACTCTACAATGAGCAGTTCTTC